These 14 T cell receptor beta chains originate from one sample sequenced in a study of human T cells and chemical hapten exposure listed by TCRdb under 2021. This specimen's time point label, interpreted: patch test 1, 2 weeks after DPC sensitization. In the paper's terms, the treatment or condition label means: therapeutic diphenylcyclopropenone sensitization with weekly scalp DPC. The library came from RACE. Sequencer: NextSeq 500. TCRdb cleaned the public reads at Q25 with fastp, built clones with MiXCR and kept in-frame beta chains. A single entry per CDR3 protein holds the most common genes and DNA from its merged rows. This sample lists 180,000 or so distinct CDR3 sequences; approximately 14% were detected once. 1.5% to 2% of the sample belongs to the ten largest clones. The input for sequencing was whole blood, taken in connection with sensitization to the hapten diphenylcyclopropenone (DPC). Receptors were obtained from a woman in her thirties with alopecia areata. Some clones in this sample may be carry-over from other donors' samples.

Remarks on this clonotype: The CDR3 end shows no conserved phenylalanine or tryptophan, and so a read error is likely. The limits of the CDR3 on the DNA are not certain, so only TCRdb's listed CDR3 is given. This sequence joins TRBV29-1 and TRBJ2-1. The germline V gene encodes CDR1 SQVTM and CDR2 ANQGSEA. The CDR3 is made up of 11 amino acids, end residues included. CDR3 sequence reads: CSVDKASSIQI.

The J gene is TRBJ2-7, the V gene TRBV6-5, with a weak D call TRBD1 (5 bases). This CDR3 has 14 residues. V was trimmed by 0 bases and J by 2 bases, leaving 8 bases between them. Germline V lookup: CDR1 MNHEY, CDR2 SVGAGI. The CDR3 DNA is TGTGCCAGCAGTTACTCAGCAGGGCCCTACGAGCAGTACTTC. Translating it yields CASSYSAGPYEQYF.

There are a few counts of this clonotype. The rearrangement links TRBV5-1 to TRBJ2-1; 10 bases are shared with TRBD2. This CDR3 contains 19 residues. Trimming took 4 bases from V and 5 from J; bases not matched to a gene: 18. Germline lookup yields CDR1 SGHRS and CDR2 YFSETQ. This CDR3 is CASSQSLAGGQNVDNEQFF. For the CDR3, the DNA is TGCGCCAGCAGCCAGTCTTTAGCGGGAGGTCAGAACGTAGACAATGAGCAGTTCTTC.

This clonotype was found many times. The rearrangement joins TRBV28 to TRBJ2-5; 9 nucleotides align to TRBD2. The V segment lost 10 bases and the J segment 1 base; nucleotides outside the gene matches: 13. This CDR3 is 16 amino acids long. Germline-derived CDR1 and CDR2 are MDHEN and SYDVKM. The CDR3 bases are TGTGCCACCACCGAGCGGGGGGCGGCTGCCCAAGAGACCCAGTACTTC. This gives the protein CATTERGAAAQETQYF.

J is TRBJ2-2 and V is TRBV9; 7 nucleotides agree with TRBD2. The trim removed 2 bases at V and 4 bases at J, leaving 8 bases unmatched. Per germline, CDR1 SGDLS and CDR2 YYNGEE. CDR3 length equals 16 residues. The CDR3 reads CASSVVSASGTGELFF. The DNA of the CDR3 is TGTGCCAGCAGCGTGGTTAGTGCTAGCGGCACCGGGGAGCTGTTTTTT.

The chain's CDR3 is CSVGTGDSEQYF. CDR3 bases: TGCAGCGTAGGGACGGGGGACAGCGAGCAGTACTTC. V gene TRBV29-1 combines with J gene TRBJ2-7; weak D call: TRBD1 (7 bases). The CDR3 contains 12 residues. Trimming took 6 bases from V and 6 from J, leaving 15 bases between them. The V gene's germline CDR1 is SQVTM and CDR2 ANQGSEA.

The rearrangement uses TRBV4-3 and TRBJ1-1, with D tentatively TRBD1 (5 bases). The CDR3 extends over 16 amino acids. Germline CDR1 is LGHNA and CDR2 is YSLEER. V was shortened by 3 bases and J by 5 bases, with 19 bases between the two germline ends. This CDR3 is CASSQGHSVRSTEAFF. CDR3 coding DNA: TGCGCCAGCAGCCAGGGGCACAGCGTTCGTAGTACTGAAGCTTTCTTT.

This clonotype showed up just a few times. The chain is built from TRBV7-2 and TRBJ1-2, with no clear D. The germline gives CDR1 SGHTA, CDR2 FQGNSA. V lost 6 bases and J lost 4, with 6 bases in between. This CDR3 is 11 amino acids long. The CDR3: CASRGFYGYTF. The CDR3 bases are TGTGCCAGCAGGGGGTTCTATGGCTACACCTTC.

Only a few counts were recorded for this clonotype. The chain couples TRBV6-2 or TRBV6-3 to TRBJ1-1; D remains unclear. V was shortened by 7 bases and J by 4 bases, with 7 bases between the two germline ends. This CDR3 is 11 amino acids long. Germline-derived CDR1 and CDR2 are MNHEY and SVGEGT. CDR3 nucleotides: TGTGCCAGCAAACGTGGCACTGAAGCTTTCTTT. Encoded protein: CASKRGTEAFF.

The V and J genes are TRBV30 and TRBJ1-1; D call uncertain. Between the trimmed V and J ends, which lost 3 bases and 4 bases, there was a span of 15 bases. There are 14 residues in the CDR3. CDR1 is GTSNPN and CDR2 is SVGIG in the germline V gene (reference sequence). CDR3 bases: TGTGCCTGGAGCCCCTCCGGGCGGGGCACTGAAGCTTTCTTT. This codes for CAWSPSGRGTEAFF.

This sequence joins TRBV7-9 and TRBJ2-7; 9 bases line up with TRBD1. Germline CDR1 is SEHNR and CDR2 is FQNEAQ (reference sequence). The CDR3 is 14 amino acids. Unmatched junction bases numbered 7, after V lost 5 bases and J lost 5 bases. The CDR3 region has the DNA TGTGCCAGCAGCCGCCGGGACAGGGACAACGAGCAGTACTTC. This translates into CASSRRDRDNEQYF.

This clonotype was seen a handful of times. The CDR3, as DNA: TGTGCCAGCAGTCCTAAAGAAGAGCAGTACTTC. Amino acid sequence: CASSPKEEQYF. The rearrangement uses TRBV28 and TRBJ2-7, with D unclear. Germline CDR1 MDHEN, CDR2 SYDVKM. The V end lost 5 bases, the J end lost 7 bases, and 9 bases lay between the germline ends. CDR3 length: 11 amino acids.

In DNA form, the CDR3 reads TGTGCCAGTAGTATTTATCCGGGGGACGCCGGGGAGCTGTTTTTT. It encodes CASSIYPGDAGELFF. The chain has TRBV19 and TRBJ2-2, with a tentative D call TRBD2 (6 bases). Per germline, CDR1 LNHDA and CDR2 SQIVND (reference sequence). The CDR3 totals 15 residues. The ends were cut back, 3 bases at V and 6 bases at J, with 14 bases in the middle.

The chain carries TRBV12-3 or TRBV12-4 and TRBJ2-1, with D possibly matching TRBD2 (7 bases). This CDR3 has 14 amino acids. Trimming cost V 0 bases and J 6 bases, with 9 bases left between them. CDR3 region: CASSLAGGLNEQFF. The CDR3 region has the DNA TGTGCCAGCAGTTTAGCGGGGGGGCTCAATGAGCAGTTCTTC.